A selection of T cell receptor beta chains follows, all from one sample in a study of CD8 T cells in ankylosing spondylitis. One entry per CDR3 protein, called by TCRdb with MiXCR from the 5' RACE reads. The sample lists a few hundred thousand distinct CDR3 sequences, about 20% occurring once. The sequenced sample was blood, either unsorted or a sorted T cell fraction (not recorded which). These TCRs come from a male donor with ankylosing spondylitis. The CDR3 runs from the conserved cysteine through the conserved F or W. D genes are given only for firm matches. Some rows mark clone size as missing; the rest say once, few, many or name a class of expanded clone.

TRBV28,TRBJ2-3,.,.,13,CASSWPQQDTQYF,TGTGCCAGCAGTTGGCCACAACAAGATACGCAGTATTTT
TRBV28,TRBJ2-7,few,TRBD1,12,CASSPTGREQYF,TGTGCCAGCAGTCCGACAGGGCGCGAGCAGTACTTC
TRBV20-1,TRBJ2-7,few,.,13,CSARDIRGYEQYF,TGCAGTGCTAGAGATATCAGGGGATACGAGCAGTACTTC
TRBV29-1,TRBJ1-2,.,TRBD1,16,CSVDPKGTGNHYGYTF,TGCAGCGTTGACCCGAAGGGGACAGGCAACCACTATGGCTACACCTTC
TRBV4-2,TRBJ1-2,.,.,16,CASSQDNAGAVYGYTF,TGTGCCAGCAGCCAAGATAATGCCGGGGCCGTCTATGGCTACACCTTC
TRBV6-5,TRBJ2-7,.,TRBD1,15,CASSSEVAGGYEQYF,TGTGCCAGCAGTTCCGAGGTGGCAGGGGGCTACGAGCAGTACTTC
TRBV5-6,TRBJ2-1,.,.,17,CASSLVSFATDLDEQFF,TGTGCCAGCAGCTTGGTCTCGTTTGCGACTGATCTGGATGAGCAGTTCTTC
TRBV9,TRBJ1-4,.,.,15,CASSGGRTTNEKLFF,TGTGCCAGCAGCGGGGGACGGACAACTAATGAAAAACTGTTTTTT
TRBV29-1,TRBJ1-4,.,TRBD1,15,CSGIRTGYGEEKLFF,TGCAGCGGAATTCGGACAGGCTACGGGGAGGAAAAACTGTTTTTT
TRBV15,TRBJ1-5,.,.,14,CATSRDGSNQPQHF,TGTGCCACCAGCAGAGACGGTAGCAATCAGCCCCAGCATTTT
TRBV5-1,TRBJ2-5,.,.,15,CASSLVLGDQETQYF,TGCGCCAGCAGCTTGGTTTTAGGCGATCAAGAGACCCAGTACTTC
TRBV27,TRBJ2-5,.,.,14,CASSTSVSKETQYF,TGTGCCAGCAGTACCTCGGTTAGCAAAGAGACCCAGTACTTC
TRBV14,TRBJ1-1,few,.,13,CASSPLRGTEAFF,TGTGCCAGCAGCCCCCTCCGGGGCACTGAAGCTTTCTTT
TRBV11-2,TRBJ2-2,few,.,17,CASSRPGGQINTGELFF,TGTGCCAGCAGCCGTCCAGGGGGGCAGATAAACACCGGGGAGCTGTTTTTT
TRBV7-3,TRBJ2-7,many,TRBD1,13,CASSFGTEYEQYF,TGTGCCAGCAGCTTCGGGACAGAATACGAGCAGTACTTC
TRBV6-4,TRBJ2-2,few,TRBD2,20,CASRIPGLAGPGINTGELFF,TGTGCCAGCAGAATTCCGGGACTAGCGGGCCCCGGGATTAACACCGGGGAGCTGTTTTTT
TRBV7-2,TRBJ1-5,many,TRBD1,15,CASSTSGQTRQPQHF,TGTGCCAGCAGCACCTCGGGACAGACAAGACAGCCCCAGCATTTT
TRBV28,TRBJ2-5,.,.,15,CASSPQEAGRETQYF,TGTGCCAGCAGCCCCCAGGAGGCGGGAAGAGAGACCCAGTACTTC
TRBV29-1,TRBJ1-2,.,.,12,CSVRGVNYGYTF,TGCAGCGTACGGGGAGTTAACTATGGCTACACCTTC
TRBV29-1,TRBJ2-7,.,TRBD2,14,CSVEVSGASYEQYF,TGCAGCGTTGAGGTTAGCGGGGCCTCCTACGAGCAGTACTTC
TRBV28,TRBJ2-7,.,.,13,CASRPNRNYEQYF,TGTGCCAGCAGACCAAACAGGAACTACGAGCAGTACTTC
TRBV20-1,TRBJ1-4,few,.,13,CSASFTAEEKLFF,TGCAGTGCTAGTTTCACGGCGGAAGAAAAACTGTTTTTT
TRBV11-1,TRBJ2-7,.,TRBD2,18,CASSVRQSRGGYSYEQYF,TGTGCCAGCAGCGTGCGCCAATCAAGGGGAGGGTACTCCTACGAGCAGTACTTC
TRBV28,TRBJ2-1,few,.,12,CASSFLRDEQFF,TGTGCCAGCAGTTTCCTCAGGGATGAGCAGTTCTTC
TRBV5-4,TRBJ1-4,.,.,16,CASSEGRGSQNEKLFF,TGTGCCAGCAGCGAAGGACGGGGGTCCCAGAATGAAAAACTGTTTTTT
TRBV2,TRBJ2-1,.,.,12,CASREQGFEQFF,TGTGCCAGCAGAGAACAGGGTTTTGAGCAGTTCTTC
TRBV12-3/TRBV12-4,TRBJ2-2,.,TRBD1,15,CASSSGQGNTGELFF,TGTGCCAGCAGTTCCGGACAGGGAAACACCGGGGAGCTGTTTTTT
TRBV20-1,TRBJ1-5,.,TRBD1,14,CSAQGTGGHQPQHF,TGCAGTGCCCAGGGGACAGGGGGCCATCAGCCCCAGCATTTT
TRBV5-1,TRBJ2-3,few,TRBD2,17,CASSLAIIAGVSDTQYF,TGCGCCAGCAGCTTGGCCATAATAGCGGGAGTCTCAGATACGCAGTATTTT
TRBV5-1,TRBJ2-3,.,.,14,CASSFSPGADTQYF,TGCGCCAGCAGCTTCTCCCCCGGGGCAGATACGCAGTATTTT
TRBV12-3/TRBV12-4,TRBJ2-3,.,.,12,CASNRSPDTQYF,TGTGCCAGCAACCGTAGCCCAGATACGCAGTATTTT
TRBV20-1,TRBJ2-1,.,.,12,CSARAMAGKQFF,TGCAGTGCTAGAGCTATGGCTGGCAAGCAGTTCTTC
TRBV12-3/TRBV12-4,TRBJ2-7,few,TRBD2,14,CASSLSAGEYEQYF,TGTGCCAGCAGTTTATCAGCGGGAGAATACGAGCAGTACTTC
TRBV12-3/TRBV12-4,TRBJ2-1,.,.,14,CASSATSRGNEQFF,TGTGCCAGCAGTGCCACCAGCAGGGGAAACGAGCAGTTCTTC
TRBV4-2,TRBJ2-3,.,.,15,CASSQGRDRHPTQYF,TGTGCCAGCAGCCAAGGGCGGGACAGACACCCGACGCAGTATTTT
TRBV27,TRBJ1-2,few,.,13,CASSPYGQYGYTF,TGTGCCAGCAGCCCTTATGGACAGTATGGCTACACCTTC
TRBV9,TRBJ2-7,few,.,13,CASSVEMQAQQYF,TGTGCCAGCAGCGTAGAAATGCAGGCCCAGCAGTACTTC
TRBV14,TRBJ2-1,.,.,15,CASSLIGGATNEQFF,TGTGCCAGCAGCCTTATCGGCGGGGCGACGAATGAGCAGTTCTTC
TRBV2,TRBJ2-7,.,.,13,CATQTGPGYEQYF,TGTGCCACCCAGACGGGGCCGGGCTACGAGCAGTACTTC
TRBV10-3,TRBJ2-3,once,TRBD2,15,CASLNPGLATDTQYF,TGTGCCAGCCTGAACCCGGGACTAGCCACAGATACGCAGTATTTT
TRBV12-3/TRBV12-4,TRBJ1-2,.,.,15,CASSARRVVNYGYTF,TGTGCCAGCAGTGCCCGGCGGGTTGTCAACTATGGCTACACCTTC
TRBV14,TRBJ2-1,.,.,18,CASSQDGYKGILYLEQFF,TGTGCCAGCAGCCAAGACGGATATAAGGGGATTCTATATCTTGAGCAGTTCTTC
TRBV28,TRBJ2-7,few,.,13,CASRGGTRYEQYF,TGTGCCAGCAGAGGCGGGACACGGTACGAGCAGTACTTC
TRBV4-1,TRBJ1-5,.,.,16,CASSQDSIGRNQPQHF,TGCGCCAGCAGCCAAGATTCTATTGGCAGAAATCAGCCCCAGCATTTT
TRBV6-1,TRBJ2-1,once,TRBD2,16,CASSPWGGGSYNEQFF,TGTGCCAGCAGCCCCTGGGGGGGAGGCTCCTACAATGAGCAGTTCTTC
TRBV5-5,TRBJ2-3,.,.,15,CASSLRSPFTDTQYF,TGTGCCAGCAGCTTAAGGTCCCCATTCACAGATACGCAGTATTTT
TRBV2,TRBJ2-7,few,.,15,CASSEGRGFSYEQYF,TGTGCCAGCAGTGAGGGCAGGGGATTTTCCTACGAGCAGTACTTC
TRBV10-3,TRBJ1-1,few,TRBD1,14,CAIRDRGLGTEAFF,TGTGCCATCCGGGACAGGGGTTTGGGCACTGAAGCTTTCTTT
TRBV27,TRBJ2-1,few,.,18,CASSLSPYRQVSGNEQFF,TGTGCCAGCAGTTTATCCCCTTATCGACAGGTCTCGGGCAATGAGCAGTTCTTC
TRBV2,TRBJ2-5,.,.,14,CASSTFPGGETQYF,TGTGCCAGCAGTACCTTTCCCGGTGGAGAGACCCAGTACTTC